The 3 T cell receptor beta chains reported below all come from one sample, sequenced in a study of blood T cell repertoires in COVID-19. Only in-frame clones appear in the TCRdb table, and some are missing; sequencing was by immunoSEQ multiplex PCR. The sample shows about 99,000 clones, 70% to 90% of them seen only once. The specimen sequenced was peripheral blood. Every receptor here comes from a woman in her fifties or sixties with acute or convalescent COVID-19.

The J gene is TRBJ1-6, the V gene TRBV6-1; 7 nucleotides match TRBD1. The CDR3 consists of 16 residues. CDR1 MNHNS and CDR2 SASEGT come from the germline V gene. With 0 bases clipped from V and 9 bases from J, the junction kept 8 bases outside the gene matches. CDR3: CASSEARQGISSPLHF. The CDR3 DNA reads TGTGCCAGCAGTGAAGCCCGACAGGGTATAAGTTCACCCCTCCACTTT.

CDR3 sequence (DNA): TGTGCCAGCAGCCAAGCAGGGCGGTGGACTGAAGCTTTCTTT. This codes for CASSQAGRWTEAFF. The chain joins TRBV14 to TRBJ1-1; a weak D match, TRBD1 (5 bases). The ends were cut back, 1 base at V and 5 bases at J, with 11 bases in the middle. The germline CDR1 and CDR2 sequences are SGHDN and FVKESK. The CDR3 consists of 14 residues. The full variable domain, its missing parts supplied by reference TRBV14 and TRBJ1-1, is EAGVTQFPSHSVIEKGQTVTLRCDPISGHDNLYWYRRVMGKEIKFLLHFVKESKQDESGMPNNRFLAERTGGTYSTLKVQPAELEDSGVYFCASSQAGRWTEAFFGQGTRLTVV.

The J gene is TRBJ1-4, the V gene TRBV9; no clear D. CDR3 size: 13 residues. Germline CDR1 reads SGDLS; CDR2 reads YYNGEE. Trimming cost V 6 bases and J 4 bases, with 10 bases left between them. The CDR3 reads CASKEESNEKLFF. In DNA, the CDR3 is TGTGCCAGCAAGGAGGAGAGTAATGAAAAACTGTTTTTT.